This T cell receptor beta chain derives from a study of identical twins. Study findings and constraints: The conclusions drew on cross-sectional statistical analysis instead of tracking the same donors. Fewer insertions were carried by abundant cord blood beta clonotypes, but none was seen in memory repertoires.

Germline V gene data show CDR1 as MGHRA and CDR2 as YSYEKL. The CDR3 has 15 residues. The V and J ends lost 0 bases and 4 bases respectively, with 12 bases between them. A remark on this clonotype: Its antigen is still unknown.

TCRdb independently ran MiXCR on the 5' RACE reads; one entry per CDR3 protein. The sample shows some 600,000 distinct CDR3 sequences, 7.1% of them seen only once. These data were also reused for a study on yellow fever vaccine responses in identical twins.

The clonotype was recovered from a woman aged 18-29 years in good health. What was sequenced was PBMCs. The chain carries TRBV4-1 and TRBJ1-2, with D unresolved. The chain's CDR3 is CASSQETPPGYGYTF. The CDR3 nucleotides read TGCGCCAGCAGCCAAGAAACCCCGCCGGGCTATGGCTACACCTTC.